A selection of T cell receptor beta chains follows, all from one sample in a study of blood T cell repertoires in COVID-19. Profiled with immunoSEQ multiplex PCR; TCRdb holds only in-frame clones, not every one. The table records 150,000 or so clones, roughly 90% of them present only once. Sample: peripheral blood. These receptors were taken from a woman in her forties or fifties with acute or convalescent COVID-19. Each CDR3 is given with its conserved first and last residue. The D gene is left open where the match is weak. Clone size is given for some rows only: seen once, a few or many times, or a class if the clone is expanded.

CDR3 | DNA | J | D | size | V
CASSQQGAIAGANVLTF | TGTGCCAGCAGTCAACAGGGGGCGATAGCTGGGGCCAACGTCCTGACTTTC | TRBJ2-6 | TRBD1 | . | TRBV6-6
CASSDTGIRQPQHF | TGTGCCAGCAGCGACACAGGGATCCGTCAGCCCCAGCATTTT | TRBJ1-5 | . | . | TRBV2
CASSLQGADNTEAFF | TGTGCCAGCAGCTTACAGGGGGCGGATAACACTGAAGCTTTCTTT | TRBJ1-1 | TRBD1 | . | TRBV3-1/TRBV3-2
CAISSDTNYQPQHF | TGTGCCATCAGTAGTGACACAAACTATCAGCCCCAGCATTTT | TRBJ1-5 | . | . | TRBV10-3
CASSLGTDNYGYTF | TGCGCCAGCAGCTTGGGGACAGATAACTATGGCTACACCTTC | TRBJ1-2 | . | once | TRBV5-1
CASSPRGRAANYGYTF | TGTGCCAGTAGTCCAAGGGGCAGGGCAGCTAACTATGGCTACACCTTC | TRBJ1-2 | . | . | TRBV19
CASSLQGTGSMNTEAFF | TGTGCCAGCAGCTTACAGGGGACAGGATCAATGAACACTGAAGCTTTCTTT | TRBJ1-1 | TRBD1 | . | TRBV11-3
CASSYTVVNYGYTF | TGTGCCAGCAGTTACACAGTCGTAAACTATGGCTACACCTTC | TRBJ1-2 | . | . | TRBV6-6
CASSGDRGLAGRNEQFF | TGCGCCAGCAGCGGGGACAGGGGACTAGCGGGGCGAAATGAGCAGTTCTTC | TRBJ2-1 | TRBD2 | . | TRBV5-1
CASSRLATNEQFF | TGTGCCAGCAGCCGACTAGCGACTAATGAGCAGTTCTTC | TRBJ2-1 | TRBD2 | . | TRBV6-5